This TCR beta chain was retrieved from a study of T cell responses to AZD1222 COVID-19 vaccine. The data were produced by immunoSEQ multiplex PCR, yet TCRdb's version contains in-frame clones alone and is incomplete. In the table there are over 130,000 clones, about 93% of which are singletons. Germline CDR1 and CDR2: SGHAT and FQNNGV. Trimming took 3 bases from V and 5 from J; bases not matched to a gene: 2. This CDR3 region has 14 residues. The sequence was collected from an adult who received the AZD1222 COVID-19 vaccine. The V and J genes are TRBV11-2 and TRBJ2-5, with 11 bases aligning to TRBD2. This material consisted of peripheral blood, taken 28 days after the second AZD1222 dose. The CDR3 DNA reads TGTGCCAGCAGCTTGTGGACTAGCGGGGAGACCCAGTACTTC. Its translation is CASSLWTSGETQYF. The variable domain in full, completed from reference TRBV11-2 and TRBJ2-5, reads EAGVAQSPRYKIIEKRQSVAFWCNPISGHATLYWYQQILGQGPKLLIQFQNNGVVDDSQLPKDRFSAERLKGVDSTLKIQPAKLEDSAVYLCASSLWTSGETQYFGPGTRLLVL.